The source of this T cell receptor (beta chain) is a study of blood T cells in healthy people across ages. A second PCR of roughly 7 to 11 cycles used a sample-barcoded 5' primer and a J-beta primer mix. Template switching added a 12-random-nucleotide identifier to every cDNA molecule. TCRdb passed the 5' RACE reads through MiXCR, listing each CDR3 protein once. Of fewer than 800,000 distinct CDR3 sequences detected, 25% appear once; the ten largest clones hold 9.4%. Per germline, CDR1 SGHTA and CDR2 FQGTGA. V was trimmed by 1 base and J by 10 bases, leaving 11 bases between them. The CDR3 sequence is 14 residues long. The same sample was also studied in work on T cells of mothers and their children.

The chain carries TRBV7-3 and TRBJ1-6; D unresolved. Sequencing input: blood. The clonotype comes from a boy aged 5-17 years in good health. The CDR3 is CASSLKRNGSPLHF. CDR3 DNA sequence: TGTGCCAGCAGCTTAAAACGGAACGGATCACCCCTCCACTTT.